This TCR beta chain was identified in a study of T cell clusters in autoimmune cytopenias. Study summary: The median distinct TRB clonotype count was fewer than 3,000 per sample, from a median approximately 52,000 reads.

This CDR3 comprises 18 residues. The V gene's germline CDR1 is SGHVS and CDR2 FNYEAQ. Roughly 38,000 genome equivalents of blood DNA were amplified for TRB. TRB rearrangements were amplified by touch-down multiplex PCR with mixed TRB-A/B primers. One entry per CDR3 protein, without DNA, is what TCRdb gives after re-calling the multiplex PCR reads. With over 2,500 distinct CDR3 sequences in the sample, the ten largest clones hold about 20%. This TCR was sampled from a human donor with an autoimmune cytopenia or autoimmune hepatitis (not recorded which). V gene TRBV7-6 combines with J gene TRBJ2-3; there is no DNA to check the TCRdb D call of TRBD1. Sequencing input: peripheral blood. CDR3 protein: CASSLVVRRGPTTDTQYF.